The T cell receptor (beta chain) described here comes from a study of blood T cell repertoires in COVID-19. Study context: Acute-phase and convalescent COVID-19 samples originated in the United States, Italy and Spain. Nucleic acid was either cDNA or gDNA, and it came from T cells, B-cell-depleted T cells, or PBMCs.

Per the original methods: Reference gene primers were amplified, and this amplification served to estimate nucleated cell counts. Clones were sequenced by immunoSEQ multiplex PCR, and TCRdb holds only the in-frame ones, with some missing. That table gives V, J and clone size, and the DNA gave D and trimming. Here the sample spans 85,000 to 130,000 clones, 84% being singletons. CDR3 length: 14 residues. V dropped 3 bases and J dropped 9 bases, with 15 bases sitting between them. CDR1 and CDR2 from the germline V gene are SEHNR and FQNEAQ (reference sequence). The receptor was isolated from a man aged 60 to 69 with acute or convalescent COVID-19. The chain is built from TRBV7-9 and TRBJ2-1; TRBD2 might be the D (5 bases). The sample taken for sequencing was peripheral blood. CDR3 coding DNA: TGTGCCAGCAGCTTCGATGGCGGGTCGAGTGAGCAGTTCTTC. Translated, it gives CASSFDGGSSEQFF.